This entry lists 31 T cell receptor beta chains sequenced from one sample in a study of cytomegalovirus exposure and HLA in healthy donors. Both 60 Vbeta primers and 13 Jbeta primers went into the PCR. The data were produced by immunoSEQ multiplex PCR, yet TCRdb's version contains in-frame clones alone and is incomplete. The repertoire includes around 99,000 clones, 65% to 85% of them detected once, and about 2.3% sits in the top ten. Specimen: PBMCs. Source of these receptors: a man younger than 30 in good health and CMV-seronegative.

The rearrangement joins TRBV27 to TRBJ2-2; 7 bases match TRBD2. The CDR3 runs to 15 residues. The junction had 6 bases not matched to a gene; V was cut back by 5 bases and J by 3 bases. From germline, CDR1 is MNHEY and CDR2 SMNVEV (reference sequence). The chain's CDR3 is CASSHSGGHTGELFF. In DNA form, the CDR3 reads TGTGCCAGCAGTCACTCGGGAGGTCACACCGGGGAGCTGTTTTTT.

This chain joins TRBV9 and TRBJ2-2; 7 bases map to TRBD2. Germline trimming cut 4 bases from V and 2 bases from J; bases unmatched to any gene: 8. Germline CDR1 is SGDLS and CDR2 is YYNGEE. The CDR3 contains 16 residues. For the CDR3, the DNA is TGTGCCAGCAGCTCACGCGCTAGCGGTAACACCGGGGAGCTGTTTTTT. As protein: CASSSRASGNTGELFF. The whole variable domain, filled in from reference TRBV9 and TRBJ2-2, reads DSGVTQTPKHLITATGQRVTLRCSPRSGDLSVYWYQQSLDQGLQFLIQYYNGEERAKGNILERFSAQQFPDLHSELNLSSLELGDSALYFCASSSRASGNTGELFFGEGSRLTVL.

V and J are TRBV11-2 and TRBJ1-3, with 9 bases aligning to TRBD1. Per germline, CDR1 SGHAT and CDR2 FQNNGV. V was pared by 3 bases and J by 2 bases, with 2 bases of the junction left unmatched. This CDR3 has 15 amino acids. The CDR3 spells CASSFGTGTGNTIYF. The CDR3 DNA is TGTGCCAGCAGCTTTGGGACAGGGACTGGAAACACCATATATTTT.

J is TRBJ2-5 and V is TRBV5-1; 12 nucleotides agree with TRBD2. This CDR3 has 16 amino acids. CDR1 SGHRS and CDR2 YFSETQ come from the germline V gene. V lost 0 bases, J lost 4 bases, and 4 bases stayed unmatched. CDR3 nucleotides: TGCGCCAGCAGCTTGGCCCCTAGCGGGGGGGGAGAGACCCAGTACTTC. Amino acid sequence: CASSLAPSGGGETQYF.

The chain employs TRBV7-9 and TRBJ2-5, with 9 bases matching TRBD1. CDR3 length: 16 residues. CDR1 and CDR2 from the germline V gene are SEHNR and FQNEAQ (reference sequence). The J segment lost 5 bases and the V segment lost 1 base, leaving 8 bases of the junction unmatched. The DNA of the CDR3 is TGTGCCAGCAGCTTAGGGACCGGGACAGGGACGGAGACCCAGTACTTC. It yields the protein CASSLGTGTGTETQYF. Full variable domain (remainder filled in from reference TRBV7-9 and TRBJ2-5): DTGVSQNPRHKITKRGQNVTFRCDPISEHNRLYWYRQTLGQGPEFLTYFQNEAQLEKSRLLSDRFSAERPKGSFSTLEIQRTEQGDSAMYLCASSLGTGTGTETQYFGPGTRLLVL.

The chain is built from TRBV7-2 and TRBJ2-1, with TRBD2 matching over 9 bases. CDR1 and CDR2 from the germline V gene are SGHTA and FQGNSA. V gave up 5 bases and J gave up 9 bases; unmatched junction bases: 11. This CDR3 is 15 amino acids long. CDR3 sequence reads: CASSAARLAGPEQFF. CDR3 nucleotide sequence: TGTGCCAGCAGCGCAGCCCGGCTAGCGGGGCCTGAGCAGTTCTTC.

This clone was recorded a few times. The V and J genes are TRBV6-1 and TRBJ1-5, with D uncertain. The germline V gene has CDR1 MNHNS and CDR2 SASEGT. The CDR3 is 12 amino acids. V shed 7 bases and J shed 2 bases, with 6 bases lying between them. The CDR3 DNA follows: TGTGCCAGCAAAGTAGGCAATCAGCCCCAGCATTTT. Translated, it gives CASKVGNQPQHF.

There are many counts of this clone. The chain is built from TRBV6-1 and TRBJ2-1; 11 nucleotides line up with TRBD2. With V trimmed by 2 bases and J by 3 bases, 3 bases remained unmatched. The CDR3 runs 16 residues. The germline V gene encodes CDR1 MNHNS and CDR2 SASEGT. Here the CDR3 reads CASSELAGGLYNEQFF. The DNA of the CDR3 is TGTGCCAGCAGTGAACTAGCGGGGGGCCTCTACAATGAGCAGTTCTTC.

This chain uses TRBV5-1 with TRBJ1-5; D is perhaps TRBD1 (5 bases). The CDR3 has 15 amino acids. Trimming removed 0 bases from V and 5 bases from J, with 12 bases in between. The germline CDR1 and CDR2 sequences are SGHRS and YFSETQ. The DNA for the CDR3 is TGCGCCAGCAGCTTGGAGGCGGGGGTAGATCAGCCCCAGCATTTT. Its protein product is CASSLEAGVDQPQHF. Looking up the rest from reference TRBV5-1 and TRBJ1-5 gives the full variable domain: KAGVTQTPRYLIKTRGQQVTLSCSPISGHRSVSWYQQTPGQGLQFLFEYFSETQRNKGNFPGRFSGRQFSNSRSEMNVSTLELGDSALYLCASSLEAGVDQPQHFGDGTRLSIL.

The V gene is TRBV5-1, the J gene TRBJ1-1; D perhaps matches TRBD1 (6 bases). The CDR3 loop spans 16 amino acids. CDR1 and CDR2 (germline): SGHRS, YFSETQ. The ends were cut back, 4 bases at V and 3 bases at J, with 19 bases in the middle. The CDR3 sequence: CASSRRGGALHTEAFF. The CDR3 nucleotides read TGCGCCAGCAGCCGCCGGGGGGGGGCCCTCCACACTGAAGCTTTCTTT.

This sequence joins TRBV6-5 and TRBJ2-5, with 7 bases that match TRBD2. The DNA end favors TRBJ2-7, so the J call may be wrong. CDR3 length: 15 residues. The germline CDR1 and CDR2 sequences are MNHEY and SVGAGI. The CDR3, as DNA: TGTGCCAGCAGTTACTCGATACTAGCGAGGCACGAGCAGTACTTC. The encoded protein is CASSYSILARHEQYF.

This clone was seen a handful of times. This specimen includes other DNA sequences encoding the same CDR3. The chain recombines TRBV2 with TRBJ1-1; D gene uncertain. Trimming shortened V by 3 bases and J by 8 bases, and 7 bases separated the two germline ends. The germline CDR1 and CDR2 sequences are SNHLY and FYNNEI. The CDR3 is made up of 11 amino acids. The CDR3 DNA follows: TGTGCCAGCAGTGAGAGGGTGGAAGCTTTCTTT. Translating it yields CASSERVEAFF.

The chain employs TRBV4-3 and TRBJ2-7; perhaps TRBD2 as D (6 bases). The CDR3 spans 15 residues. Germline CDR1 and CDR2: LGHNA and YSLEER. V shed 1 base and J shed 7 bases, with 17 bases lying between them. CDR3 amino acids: CASSQVVEGKAEQYF. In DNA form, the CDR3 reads TGCGCCAGCAGCCAAGTAGTGGAGGGGAAAGCGGAGCAGTACTTC.

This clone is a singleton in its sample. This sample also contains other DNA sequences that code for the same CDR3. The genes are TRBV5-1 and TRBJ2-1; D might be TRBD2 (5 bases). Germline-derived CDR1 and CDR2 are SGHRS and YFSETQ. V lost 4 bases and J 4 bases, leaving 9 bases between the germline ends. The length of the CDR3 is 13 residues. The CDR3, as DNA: TGCGCCAGCAGCGCGGACTCTTACAATGAGCAGTTCTTC. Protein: CASSADSYNEQFF.

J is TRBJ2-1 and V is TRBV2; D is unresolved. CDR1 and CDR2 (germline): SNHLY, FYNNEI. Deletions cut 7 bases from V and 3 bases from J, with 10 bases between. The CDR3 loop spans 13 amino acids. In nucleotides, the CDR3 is TGTGCCAGCATTGACGCGAGCTACAATGAGCAGTTCTTC. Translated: CASIDASYNEQFF.

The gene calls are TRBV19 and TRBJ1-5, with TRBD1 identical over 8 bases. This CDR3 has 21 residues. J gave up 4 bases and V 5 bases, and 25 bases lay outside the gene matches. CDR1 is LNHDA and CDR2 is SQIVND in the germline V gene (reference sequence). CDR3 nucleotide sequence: TGTGCCAGTAGTCCCCGCGGAACAAAGACAGGGGCGGTGGGTTTGAATCAGCCCCAGCATTTT. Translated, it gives CASSPRGTKTGAVGLNQPQHF.

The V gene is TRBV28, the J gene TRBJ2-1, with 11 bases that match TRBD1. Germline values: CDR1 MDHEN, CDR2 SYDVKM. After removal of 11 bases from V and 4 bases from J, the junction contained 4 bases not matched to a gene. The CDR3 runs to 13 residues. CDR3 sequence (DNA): TGTGCCGGACAGGGGGCGGGTTACAATGAGCAGTTCTTC. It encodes CAGQGAGYNEQFF.

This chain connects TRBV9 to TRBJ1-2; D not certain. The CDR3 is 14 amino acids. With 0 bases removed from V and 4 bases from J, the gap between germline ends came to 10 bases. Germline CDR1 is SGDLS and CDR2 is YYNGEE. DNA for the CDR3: TGTGCCAGCAGCGTAGACGAGCGCGGCTATGGCTACACCTTC. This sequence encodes CASSVDERGYGYTF. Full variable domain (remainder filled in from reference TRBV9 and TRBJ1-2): DSGVTQTPKHLITATGQRVTLRCSPRSGDLSVYWYQQSLDQGLQFLIQYYNGEERAKGNILERFSAQQFPDLHSELNLSSLELGDSALYFCASSVDERGYGYTFGSGTRLTVV.

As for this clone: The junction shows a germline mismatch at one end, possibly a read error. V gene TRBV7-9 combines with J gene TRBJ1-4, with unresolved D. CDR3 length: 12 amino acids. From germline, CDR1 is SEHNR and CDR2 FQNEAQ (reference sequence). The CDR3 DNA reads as TGTTCCAGCAGCCCATCATATGAAAAACTGTTTTTT. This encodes CSSSPSYEKLFF.

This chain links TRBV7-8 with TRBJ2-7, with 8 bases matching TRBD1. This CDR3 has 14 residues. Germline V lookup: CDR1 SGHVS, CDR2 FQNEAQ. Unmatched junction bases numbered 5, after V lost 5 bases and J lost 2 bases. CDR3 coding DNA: TGTGCCAGCAGCAAGACAGGGGCTACCTACGAGCAGTACTTC. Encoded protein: CASSKTGATYEQYF.

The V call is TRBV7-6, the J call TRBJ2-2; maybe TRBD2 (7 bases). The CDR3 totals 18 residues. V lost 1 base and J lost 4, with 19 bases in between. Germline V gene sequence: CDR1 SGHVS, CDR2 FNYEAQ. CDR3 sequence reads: CASSLVSGGATSTGELFF. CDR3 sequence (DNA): TGTGCCAGCAGCTTAGTGTCGGGGGGCGCGACGAGCACCGGGGAGCTGTTTTTT.

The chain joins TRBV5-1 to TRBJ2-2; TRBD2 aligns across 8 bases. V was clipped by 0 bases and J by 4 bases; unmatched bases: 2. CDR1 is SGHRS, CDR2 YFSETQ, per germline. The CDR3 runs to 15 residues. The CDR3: CASSLVSGVTGELFF. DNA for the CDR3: TGCGCCAGCAGCTTGGTTAGCGGGGTCACCGGGGAGCTGTTTTTT.

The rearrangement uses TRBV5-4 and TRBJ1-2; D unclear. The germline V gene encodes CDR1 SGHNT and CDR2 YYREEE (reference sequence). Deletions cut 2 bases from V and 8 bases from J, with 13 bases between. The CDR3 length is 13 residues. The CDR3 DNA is TGTGCCAGCAGCTTTCCGGGAGTCAAAGGCTACACCTTC. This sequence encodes CASSFPGVKGYTF.

The CDR3: CASSSGQGSHEQYF. The CDR3 DNA is TGTGCCAGCAGCTCCGGACAGGGAAGCCACGAGCAGTACTTC. The rearrangement uses TRBV7-8 and TRBJ2-7; 8 positions agree with TRBD1. After removal of 4 bases from V and 5 bases from J, the junction contained 7 bases not matched to a gene. This CDR3 region has 14 residues. Germline CDR1 reads SGHVS; CDR2 reads FQNEAQ.

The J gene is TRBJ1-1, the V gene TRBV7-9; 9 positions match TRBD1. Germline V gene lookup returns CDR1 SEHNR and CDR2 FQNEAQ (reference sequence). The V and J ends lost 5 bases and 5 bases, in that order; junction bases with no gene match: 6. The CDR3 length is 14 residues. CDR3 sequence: CASSPRDRATEAFF. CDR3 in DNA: TGTGCCAGCAGCCCCCGGGACAGGGCGACTGAAGCTTTCTTT. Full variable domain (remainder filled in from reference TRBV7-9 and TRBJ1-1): DTGVSQNPRHKITKRGQNVTFRCDPISEHNRLYWYRQTLGQGPEFLTYFQNEAQLEKSRLLSDRFSAERPKGSFSTLEIQRTEQGDSAMYLCASSPRDRATEAFFGQGTRLTVV.

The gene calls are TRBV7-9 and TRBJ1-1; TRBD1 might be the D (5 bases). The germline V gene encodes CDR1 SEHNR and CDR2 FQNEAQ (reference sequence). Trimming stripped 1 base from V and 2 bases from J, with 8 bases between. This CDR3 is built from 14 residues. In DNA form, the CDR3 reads TGTGCCAGCAGCTTAGTCCAGGGCAACACTGAAGCTTTCTTT. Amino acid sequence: CASSLVQGNTEAFF.

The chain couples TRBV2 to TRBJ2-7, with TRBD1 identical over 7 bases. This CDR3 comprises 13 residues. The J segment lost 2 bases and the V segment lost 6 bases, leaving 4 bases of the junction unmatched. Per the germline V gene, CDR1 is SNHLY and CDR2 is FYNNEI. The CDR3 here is CASRRQGAYEQYF. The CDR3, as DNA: TGTGCCAGCAGGAGACAGGGAGCCTACGAGCAGTACTTC.

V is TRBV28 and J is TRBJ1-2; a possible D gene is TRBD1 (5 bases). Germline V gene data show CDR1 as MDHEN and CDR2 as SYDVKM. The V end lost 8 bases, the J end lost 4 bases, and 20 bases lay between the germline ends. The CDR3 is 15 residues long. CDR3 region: CASAPETWGVYGYTF. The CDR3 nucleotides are TGTGCCAGCGCTCCGGAGACTTGGGGGGTCTATGGCTACACCTTC.

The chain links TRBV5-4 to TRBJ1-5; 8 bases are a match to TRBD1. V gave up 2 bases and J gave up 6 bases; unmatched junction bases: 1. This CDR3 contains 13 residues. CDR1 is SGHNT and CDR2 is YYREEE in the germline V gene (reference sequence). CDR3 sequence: CASSFRGLQPQHF. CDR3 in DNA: TGTGCCAGCAGCTTCAGGGGGCTTCAGCCCCAGCATTTT. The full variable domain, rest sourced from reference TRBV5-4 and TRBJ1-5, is ETGVTQSPTHLIKTRGQQVTLRCSSQSGHNTVSWYQQALGQGPQFIFQYYREEENGRGNFPPRFSGLQFPNYSSELNVNALELDDSALYLCASSFRGLQPQHFGDGTRLSIL.

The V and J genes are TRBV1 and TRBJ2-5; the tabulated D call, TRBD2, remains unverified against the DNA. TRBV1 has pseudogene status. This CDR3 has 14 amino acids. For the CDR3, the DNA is TGCACCAGCAGCCAAGACCCCTGTCTGGAGACCCAGTACTTC. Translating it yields CTSSQDPCLETQYF.

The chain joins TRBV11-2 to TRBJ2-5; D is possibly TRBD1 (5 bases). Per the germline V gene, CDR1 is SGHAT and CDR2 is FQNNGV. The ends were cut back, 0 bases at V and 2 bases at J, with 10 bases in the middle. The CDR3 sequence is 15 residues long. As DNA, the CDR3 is TGTGCCAGCAGCTTAGAGGGGCGTTTACAAGAGACCCAGTACTTC. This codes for CASSLEGRLQETQYF. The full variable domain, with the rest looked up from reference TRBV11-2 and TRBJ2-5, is EAGVAQSPRYKIIEKRQSVAFWCNPISGHATLYWYQQILGQGPKLLIQFQNNGVVDDSQLPKDRFSAERLKGVDSTLKIQPAKLEDSAVYLCASSLEGRLQETQYFGPGTRLLVL.